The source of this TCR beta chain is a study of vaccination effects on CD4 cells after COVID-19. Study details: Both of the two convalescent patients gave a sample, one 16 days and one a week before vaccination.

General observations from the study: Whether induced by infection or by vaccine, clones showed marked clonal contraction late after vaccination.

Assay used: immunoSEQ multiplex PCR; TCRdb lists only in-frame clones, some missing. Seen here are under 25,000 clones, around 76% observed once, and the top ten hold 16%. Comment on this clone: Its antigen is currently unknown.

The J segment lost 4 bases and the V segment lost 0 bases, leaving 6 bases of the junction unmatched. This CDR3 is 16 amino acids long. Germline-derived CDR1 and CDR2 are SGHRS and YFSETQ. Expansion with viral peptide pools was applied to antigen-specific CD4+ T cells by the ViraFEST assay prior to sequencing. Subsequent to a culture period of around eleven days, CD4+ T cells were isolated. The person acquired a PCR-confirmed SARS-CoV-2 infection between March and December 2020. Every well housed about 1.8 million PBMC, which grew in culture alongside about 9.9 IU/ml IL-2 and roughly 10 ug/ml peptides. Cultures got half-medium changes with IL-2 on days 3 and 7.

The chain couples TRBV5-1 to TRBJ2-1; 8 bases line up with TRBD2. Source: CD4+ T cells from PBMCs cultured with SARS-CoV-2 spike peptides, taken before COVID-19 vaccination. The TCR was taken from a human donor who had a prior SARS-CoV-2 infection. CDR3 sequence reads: CASSLVLAGGYNEQFF. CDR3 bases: TGCGCCAGCAGCTTGGTTCTCGCGGGGGGATACAATGAGCAGTTCTTC.